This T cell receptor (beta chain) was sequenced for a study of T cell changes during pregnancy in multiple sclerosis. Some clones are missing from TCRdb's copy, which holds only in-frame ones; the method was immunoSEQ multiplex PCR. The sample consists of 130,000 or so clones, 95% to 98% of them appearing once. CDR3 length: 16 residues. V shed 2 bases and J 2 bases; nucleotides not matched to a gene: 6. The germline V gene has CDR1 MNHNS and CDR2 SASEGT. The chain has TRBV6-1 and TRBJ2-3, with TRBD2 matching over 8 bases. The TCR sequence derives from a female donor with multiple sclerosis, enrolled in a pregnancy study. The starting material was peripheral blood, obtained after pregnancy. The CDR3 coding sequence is TGTGCCAGCAGTGAACTTAAGCGGGAGCACACAGATACGCAGTATTTT. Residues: CASSELKREHTDTQYF.